Described below is a single T cell receptor beta chain sequence and its context. Its antigen remains unknown. These data belong to a study of blood T cells in healthy people across ages. A sample-barcoded 5' primer and a J-beta primer mix were used in a second PCR of roughly 6 to 11 cycles. From the 5' RACE reads, TCRdb called clonotypes with MiXCR, one entry per CDR3 protein. The sample shows more than 650,000 distinct CDR3 sequences, about 20% of them seen only once. Study-wide results and caveats: When one million T cells were used, diversity estimates were thought to be underestimates.

Material: blood. The TCR sequence derives from a man aged 65-85 years in good health.

CDR3 protein: CASSTTGMENSPLHF. In nucleotides, the CDR3 is TGTGCCAGCAGCACTACAGGGATGGAGAATTCACCCCTCCACTTT. The J gene is TRBJ1-6, the V gene TRBV11-2; perhaps TRBD1 as D (6 bases). This CDR3 spans 15 amino acids. V shed 5 bases and J shed 7 bases, with 15 bases lying between them. Germline-derived CDR1 and CDR2 are SGHAT and FQNNGV.